This TCR beta chain was sequenced in a study of OX40 agonist ivuxolimab in advanced cancers. Study as a whole: Dosing consisted of intravenous ivuxolimab at 0.01 to 10 mg/kg every 2 weeks. It was permissible to have had prior anti-PD-1, anti-PD-L1 or anti-CTLA-4 therapy, and approximately 38% had some. Overall study results and limits: Clonal expansion was seen in CD4+ and CD8+ blood T cells by week 6 at 0.1 to 3.0 mg/kg.

Autoimmune disease history or systemic immunosuppression meant exclusion. A remark on this clone: What it binds is unknown.

The assay was immunoSEQ multiplex PCR, and TCRdb's table has in-frame clones only and misses some. The sample carries roughly 35,000 clones, around four fifths recorded once. The CDR3 is 14 amino acids. Unmatched junction bases numbered 2, after V lost 3 bases and J lost 6 bases. Per germline, CDR1 MNHEY and CDR2 SVGAGI. This specimen was CD4+ or CD8+ T cells sorted from blood, taken in a trial of the OX40 agonist ivuxolimab. The chain recombines TRBV6-5 with TRBJ1-5, with 10 nucleotides matching TRBD1. The clonotype originates from an adult with an advanced solid tumor such as melanoma, head and neck, liver or kidney cancer. The CDR3: CASSYRTGGQPQHF. The DNA for the CDR3 is TGTGCCAGCAGTTATCGGACAGGGGGTCAGCCCCAGCATTTT.